The T cell receptor beta chain described here comes from a study of Graves' ophthalmopathy and Graves' hyperthyroidism. Study at large: Samples of peripheral blood were obtained at initial diagnosis, prior to treatment of any kind.

Each donor who had ophthalmopathy showed moderate-to-severe activity, a CAS of ≥3, a NOSPECS of ≥4, and a duration under 3 months. Diagnostic conclusions were grounded in clinical symptoms, serum thyroxine, TRAb, thyroid ultrasound and orbital computed tomography. PBMCs came from 10 ml of fresh peripheral blood. This CDR3 is built from 15 residues. Between the trimmed V and J ends, which lost 6 bases and 2 bases, there was a span of 17 bases. Germline assignment: CDR1 MNHEY and CDR2 SVGEGT. The authors amplified TCR beta CDR3 regions from RNA transcripts. RT-PCR with HTBI primers came first, then second-round multiplex PCR. TCRdb re-derived calls from the multiplex PCR reads in MiXCR, one entry per CDR3 protein. The table lists over 450,000 distinct CDR3 sequences, around 14% of them singletons.

This clonotype was obtained from a woman aged 25 to 39 with Graves' ophthalmopathy. Material: blood. The rearrangement joins TRBV6-2 or TRBV6-3 to TRBJ2-7; D may be TRBD1 (5 bases). The CDR3 sequence is CASRENSGWTYEQYF. CDR3 nucleotides: TGTGCCAGCAGGGAAAACTCAGGGTGGACCTACGAGCAGTACTTC.